The 25 T cell receptor beta chains presented below share a single source sample, sequenced in a study of beta chain features in type 1 diabetes. The investigators reverse transcribed all of the isolated RNA, so they sequenced expressed TCRB transcripts. Profiling relied on immunoSEQ multiplex PCR, and the TCRdb table lists in-frame clones only, not all of them. The sample holds 300,000 or so clones, roughly 8% seen once. Sequenced material: central memory CD4+ T cells from blood. Receptors originate from a woman younger than 35 in good health.

In this sample, this clone turned up a few times. CDR3 in DNA: TGTGCCAGCAGTGAAGGGGCGGTTACGTATGGCTACACCTTC. Translated: CASSEGAVTYGYTF. The rearrangement uses TRBV6-1 and TRBJ1-2; no reliable D call. This CDR3 region has 14 residues. Germline CDR1 reads MNHNS; CDR2 reads SASEGT. V lost 1 base to trimming and J lost 5 bases, with 11 bases between them.

The J gene is TRBJ2-7, the V gene TRBV7-6; D unclear. Trimming stripped 1 base from V and 2 bases from J, with 12 bases between. CDR3 size: 15 residues. Germline-derived CDR1 and CDR2 are SGHVS and FNYEAQ. The CDR3 region has the DNA TGTGCCAGCAGCTTAGTCGGTGACGTCACCTACGAGCAGTACTTC. Its translation is CASSLVGDVTYEQYF.

This clone was found many times. CDR3 DNA sequence: TGTGCCAGCAGTGAACAGAGCTCTGGGGCCAACGTCCTGACTTTC. It translates to CASSEQSSGANVLTF. The V call is TRBV6-1, the J call TRBJ2-6, with D unclear. The CDR3 covers 15 residues. Trimming cost V 2 bases and J 0 bases, with 5 bases left between them. CDR1 and CDR2 (germline): MNHNS, SASEGT.

The chain links TRBV5-1 to TRBJ2-5; D gene unclear. Trimming cost V 4 bases and J 3 bases, with 13 bases left between them. CDR1 SGHRS and CDR2 YFSETQ come from the germline V gene. This CDR3 comprises 14 residues. CDR3 in DNA: TGCGCCAGCAGCACGGGTCAAGTCAAAGAGACCCAGTACTTC. Translating gives CASSTGQVKETQYF.

This clone was observed a handful of times. The chain recombines TRBV25-1 with TRBJ1-2; D is ambiguous. Trimming cost V 2 bases and J 3 bases, with 4 bases left between them. CDR3 length: 12 residues. CDR1 and CDR2 from the germline V gene are MGHDK and SYGVNS. CDR3 sequence reads: CASSEAYYGYTF. The CDR3 DNA reads as TGTGCCAGCAGTGAAGCCTACTATGGCTACACCTTC.

The gene calls are TRBV5-4 and TRBJ2-5; 7 bases are shared with TRBD2. This CDR3 region has 13 residues. Germline V CDR1 and CDR2: SGHNT, YYREEE (reference sequence). With 4 bases clipped from V and 4 bases from J, the junction kept 4 bases outside the gene matches. DNA of the CDR3: TGTGCCAGCAGCCGGGGGAGGGGAGAGACCCAGTACTTC. Amino acids: CASSRGRGETQYF.

Here the CDR3 DNA reads TGCGCCAGCAGTGAATGGGCGGGAGAAGAGACCCAGTACTTC. Translation gives CASSEWAGEETQYF. The chain links TRBV10-2 to TRBJ2-5, with 7 bases that match TRBD2. Per germline, CDR1 WSHSY and CDR2 SAAADI. The CDR3 is 14 amino acids. With V trimmed by 3 bases and J by 3 bases, 4 bases remained unmatched.

This clone was seen more than once but under ten times. The rearrangement links TRBV7-9 to TRBJ2-2, with 7 bases lining up with TRBD2. J lost 5 bases, V lost 2 bases, and 2 bases had no gene match. This CDR3 has 14 amino acids. Germline V gene lookup returns CDR1 SEHNR and CDR2 FQNEAQ (reference sequence). The CDR3 DNA reads as TGTGCCAGCAGCTTAATGGGAGGGACCGGGGAGCTGTTTTTT. As protein: CASSLMGGTGELFF.

The chain is built from TRBV5-1 and TRBJ2-5; 7 bases are a match to TRBD1. CDR1 and CDR2 (germline): SGHRS, YFSETQ. The V gene end was trimmed by 0 bases and the J gene end by 0 bases; junction bases not matched to a gene: 5. The CDR3 is 16 amino acids. The CDR3 sequence is CASSLGARGYQETQYF. CDR3 in DNA: TGCGCCAGCAGCTTGGGCGCCAGGGGGTACCAAGAGACCCAGTACTTC.

This clone was seen more than once but under ten times. The genes are TRBV20-1 and TRBJ2-1; D call uncertain. Germline CDR1 is DFQATT and CDR2 is SNEGSKA (reference sequence). Trimming shortened V by 3 bases and J by 8 bases, and 5 bases separated the two germline ends. CDR3 length equals 10 residues. The CDR3 DNA reads TGCAGTGCTAGTACGGATGAGCAGTTCTTC. This translates into CSASTDEQFF.

This sequence joins TRBV7-2 and TRBJ2-2, with a possible D match to TRBD2 (8 bases). The germline V gene encodes CDR1 SGHTA and CDR2 FQGNSA. The CDR3 sequence is 15 residues long. The V and J ends lost 6 bases and 4 bases respectively, with 15 bases between them. As DNA, the CDR3 is TGTGCCAGCAGAGACAGGGCGGGAGGCACCGGGGAGCTGTTTTTT. Translated, it gives CASRDRAGGTGELFF.

This clone was observed a few times. The rearrangement uses TRBV6-5 and TRBJ2-2; D is possibly TRBD1 (6 bases). Germline lookup yields CDR1 MNHEY and CDR2 SVGAGI. This CDR3 contains 15 residues. V was shortened by 0 bases and J by 5 bases, with 10 bases between the two germline ends. CDR3 protein: CASSYSTRGTGELFF. The CDR3 nucleotides read TGTGCCAGCAGTTACTCGACCAGGGGAACCGGGGAGCTGTTTTTT.

This chain uses TRBV19 with TRBJ2-5; weak D call: TRBD1 (6 bases). The CDR3 covers 14 residues. V lost 5 bases to trimming and J lost 5 bases, with 15 bases between them. The germline gives CDR1 LNHDA, CDR2 SQIVND (reference sequence). As DNA, the CDR3 is TGTGCCAGTAGTCCTTCCGGGACACCTGAGACCCAGTACTTC. Encoded protein: CASSPSGTPETQYF. Full variable domain (outside the CDR3, taken from reference TRBV19 and TRBJ2-5): DGGITQSPKYLFRKEGQNVTLSCEQNLNHDAMYWYRQDPGQGLRLIYYSQIVNDFQKGDIAEGYSVSREKKESFPLTVTSAQKNPTAFYLCASSPSGTPETQYFGPGTRLLVL.

This clone was observed a few times. The rearrangement uses TRBV11-2 and TRBJ2-2, with D hard to call. This CDR3 has 15 amino acids. V was cut by 3 bases and J by 0 bases, with 8 bases left in between. Germline values: CDR1 SGHAT, CDR2 FQNNGV. CDR3 coding DNA: TGTGCCAGCAGCTTGGCGGTTACGAACACCGGGGAGCTGTTTTTT. Residues: CASSLAVTNTGELFF.

This clone was observed a handful of times. The CDR3 protein is CASRASGAGGYYEQYF. The CDR3 region has the DNA TGTGCCAGCAGAGCTTCGGGCGCAGGGGGATACTACGAGCAGTACTTC. This chain uses TRBV7-8 with TRBJ2-7; 7 bases map to TRBD1. Germline CDR1 and CDR2: SGHVS and FQNEAQ. The CDR3 totals 16 residues. V lost 6 bases and J lost 3; bases outside the gene matches: 14.

This clone was seen only a few times. The chain is built from TRBV7-2 and TRBJ2-5; 12 bases align to TRBD2. CDR3 length: 16 amino acids. CDR1 and CDR2 from the germline V gene are SGHTA and FQGNSA. V lost 5 bases and J lost 5; bases outside the gene matches: 9. CDR3: CASSPLAGGPRETQYF. The CDR3 coding sequence is TGTGCCAGCAGCCCGCTAGCGGGAGGGCCCCGGGAGACCCAGTACTTC.

The rearrangement links TRBV11-2 to TRBJ2-2, with 8 bases matching TRBD1. V lost 5 bases, J lost 1 base, and 3 bases stayed unmatched. The length of the CDR3 is 15 residues. CDR1 and CDR2 (germline): SGHAT, FQNNGV. In DNA, the CDR3 is TGTGCCAGCAGCCTCGGACAGGGGAACACCGGGGAGCTGTTTTTT. This encodes CASSLGQGNTGELFF.

This clone was counted between two and nine times. The rearrangement links TRBV6-6 to TRBJ2-1; D remains unclear. Looked up from germline, CDR1 is MNHNY and CDR2 is SVGAGI (reference sequence). The V end was cut by 2 bases, the J end by 7 bases, with 6 bases between. The CDR3 has 12 residues. The CDR3 DNA sequence: TGTGCCAGCAGTTACGCTAGAAATGAGCAGTTCTTC. Protein sequence: CASSYARNEQFF.

CDR3 sequence reads: CASSLIDGSAFF. The CDR3 nucleotides read TGTGCCAGCAGCTTAATCGATGGCTCGGCTTTCTTT. The chain carries TRBV7-2 and TRBJ1-1; D is undetermined. This CDR3 spans 12 amino acids. Deletions cut 2 bases from V and 11 bases from J, with 12 bases between. From germline, CDR1 is SGHTA and CDR2 FQGNSA.

This clone has a handful of counts. This chain uses TRBV28 with TRBJ2-1; 8 bases are shared with TRBD1. The J segment lost 9 bases and the V segment lost 3 bases, leaving 7 bases of the junction unmatched. The CDR3 extends over 14 amino acids. Per the germline V gene, CDR1 is MDHEN and CDR2 is SYDVKM. The CDR3 coding sequence is TGTGCCAGCAGTTTCGCAGGGGGCTACGGTGAGCAGTTCTTC. Protein sequence: CASSFAGGYGEQFF.

The chain uses TRBV23-1 and TRBJ2-7; TRBD1 aligns across 9 bases. TRBV23-1 is designated an ORF whose function remains uncertain. This CDR3 is 16 amino acids long. V shed 2 bases and J 3 bases; nucleotides not matched to a gene: 8. Here the CDR3 DNA reads TGCGCCAGCAGTCAACCCCCTGGGACAGGGCTCTACGAGCAGTACTTC. Translation: CASSQPPGTGLYEQYF.

V and J are TRBV5-1 and TRBJ2-7, with D hard to call. Germline values: CDR1 SGHRS, CDR2 YFSETQ. The CDR3 totals 13 residues. The germline V and J ends were trimmed by 0 bases and 0 bases, with 4 bases remaining between them. CDR3 coding DNA: TGCGCCAGCAGCTTGGCTTTCTCCTACGAGCAGTACTTC. As protein: CASSLAFSYEQYF.

The V and J genes are TRBV5-6 and TRBJ2-3; weak D call: TRBD2 (6 bases). Trimming left V 0 bases short and J 1 base short, with 9 bases between. Germline loops: CDR1 SGHDT, CDR2 YYEEEE. The CDR3 sequence is 15 residues long. The CDR3 DNA reads as TGTGCCAGCAGCTTGGAAATAGCGGGCACAGATACGCAGTATTTT. Its translation is CASSLEIAGTDTQYF.

Many counts were recorded for this clone. The chain has TRBV9 and TRBJ2-1; possibly TRBD1 or TRBD2 for D (5 bases each). Germline V gene data show CDR1 as SGDLS and CDR2 as YYNGEE. V lost 0 bases and J lost 8, with 12 bases in between. The CDR3 loop spans 14 amino acids. CDR3 nucleotide sequence: TGTGCCAGCAGCGTAGGGGGGAGTTCTGATGAGCAGTTCTTC. Translated, it gives CASSVGGSSDEQFF.

This chain uses TRBV2 with TRBJ2-1, with a possible D match to TRBD2 (6 bases). Trimming left V 5 bases short and J 0 bases short, with 11 bases between. This CDR3 is 15 amino acids long. Germline assignment: CDR1 SNHLY and CDR2 FYNNEI. CDR3 DNA: TGTGCCAGCAGTCCGACTAGAAGCTCCTACAATGAGCAGTTCTTC. It codes for CASSPTRSSYNEQFF. The entire variable domain, with the rest obtained from reference TRBV2 and TRBJ2-1, is as follows: EPEVTQTPSHQVTQMGQEVILRCVPISNHLYFYWYRQILGQKVEFLVSFYNNEISEKSEIFDDQFSVERPDGSNFTLKIRSTKLEDSAMYFCASSPTRSSYNEQFFGPGTRLTVL.